The rows below give T cell receptor beta chains drawn from one sample of a study of T cell repertoires in ileal Crohn's disease. Some clones are missing from TCRdb's copy, which holds only in-frame ones; the method was immunoSEQ multiplex PCR. Of fewer than 13,000 clones in the sample, about 80% were seen once. The specimen was ileal tissue. The receptors shown here come from an adult with Crohn's disease. CDR3s include the opening cysteine and the closing phenylalanine or tryptophan. A D gene is named only where the DNA matches it firmly. Clone size is not always given. Where it is, it says once, few, many or a class for expanded clones.

>TRBJ2-2|TRBV30|NA|NA
CAWSAPNTGELFF
TGTGCCTGGAGTGCTCCCAACACCGGGGAGCTGTTTTTT
>TRBJ1-5|TRBV6-6|NA|NA
CASRWGQEGQPQHF
TGTGCCAGCAGATGGGGCCAGGAGGGACAGCCCCAGCATTTT
>TRBJ1-1|TRBV5-1|TRBD1|NA
CASRQTGIEGTEAFF
TGCGCCAGCCGCCAGACAGGGATTGAAGGCACTGAAGCTTTCTTT
>TRBJ2-7|TRBV6-5|TRBD2|NA
CASSYSGRGTYEQYF
TGTGCCAGCAGTTACTCGGGGCGGGGGACCTACGAGCAGTACTTC
>TRBJ1-3|TRBV4-3|NA|NA
CASSQVGGRSGNTIYF
TGCGCCAGCAGCCAAGTGGGTGGGAGGTCTGGAAACACCATATATTTT
>TRBJ1-2|TRBV6-5|NA|once
CASSWEGYGYTF
TGTGCCAGCAGCTGGGAGGGCTATGGCTACACCTTC
>TRBJ1-2|TRBV7-2|TRBD1|NA
CASSLGQANYGYTF
TGTGCCAGCAGCTTGGGACAGGCTAACTATGGCTACACCTTC
>TRBJ1-1|TRBV19|TRBD1|few
CASSERTGGLVF
TGTGCCAGTAGTGAAAGGACAGGGGGCCTGGTCTTT
>TRBJ2-5|TRBV19|TRBD2|NA
CASSIDPPSAGGGETQYF
TGTGCCAGTAGTATAGATCCCCCCTCAGCGGGGGGGGGTGAGACCCAGTACTTC
>TRBJ2-3|TRBV4-3|TRBD2|few
CASSQEAWAAGTTDTQYF
TGCGCCAGCAGCCAAGAGGCCTGGGCAGCGGGGACCACAGATACGCAGTATTTT
>TRBJ2-1|TRBV19|TRBD1|NA
CASNTGTGGSNEQFF
TGTGCCAGTAACACCGGGACAGGGGGATCCAATGAGCAGTTCTTC
>TRBJ1-5|TRBV9|NA|NA
CASSLDGHSNQPQHF
TGTGCCAGCAGCCTCGATGGGCATAGCAATCAGCCCCAGCATTTT
>TRBJ2-7|TRBV10-2|NA|once
CASSEWDWGSYEQYF
TGCGCCAGCAGTGAATGGGACTGGGGCTCCTACGAGCAGTACTTC
>TRBJ2-5|TRBV5-1|NA|NA
CASSLTGRQETQYF
TGCGCCAGCAGCTTGACAGGTCGCCAAGAGACCCAGTACTTC
>TRBJ1-6|TRBV7-2|NA|NA
CASTLYAGNSPLHF
TGTGCCAGCACCCTCTATGCGGGTAATTCACCCCTCCACTTT
>TRBJ2-5|TRBV5-4|NA|NA
CASSERGQETQYF
TGTGCCAGCAGCGAAAGGGGGCAAGAGACCCAGTACTTC
>TRBJ1-1|TRBV15|NA|NA
CATSSYRNTEAFF
TGTGCCACCAGCAGTTACAGGAACACTGAAGCTTTCTTT
>TRBJ2-3|TRBV7-6|NA|NA
CASSSTGHLATDTQYF
TGTGCCAGCAGTTCTACGGGACACTTAGCGACAGATACGCAGTATTTT
>TRBJ1-4|TRBV6-1|TRBD1|few
CASSGTGLEKLFF
TGTGCCAGCAGCGGGACAGGGCTCGAAAAACTGTTTTTT
>TRBJ2-3|TRBV5-1|TRBD1|NA
CASSLAPTGVGTDTQYF
TGCGCCAGCAGCTTAGCCCCGACAGGGGTGGGCACAGATACGCAGTATTTT
>TRBJ1-1|TRBV29-1|NA|NA
CSGGIARGGTEAFF
TGCAGCGGTGGCATTGCAAGGGGCGGCACTGAAGCTTTCTTT
>TRBJ2-7|TRBV2|NA|NA
CAGRDMHHEQYF
TGTGCCGGAAGGGACATGCACCACGAGCAGTACTTC
>TRBJ1-2|TRBV7-2|TRBD1|NA
CASSLTWDRVRSFYGYTF
TGTGCCAGCAGCTTAACTTGGGACAGGGTGCGTTCCTTCTATGGCTACACCTTC
>TRBJ2-7|TRBV16|NA|medium-sized
CASSLSRGYEQYF
TGTGCCAGCAGCCTCTCCCGGGGATACGAGCAGTACTTC
>TRBJ1-2|TRBV5-1|NA|NA
CASSLMSGEGYTF
TGCGCCAGCAGCTTGATGTCAGGGGAGGGCTACACCTTC
>TRBJ2-3|TRBV5-4|TRBD2|few
CASSLDGGISTDTQYF
TGTGCCAGCAGCTTGGACGGGGGGATTAGCACAGATACGCAGTATTTT
>TRBJ2-5|TRBV11-2|NA|NA
CASSLGGGETQYF
TGTGCCAGCAGCTTAGGGGGGGGCGAGACCCAGTACTTC
>TRBJ1-4|TRBV7-2|NA|NA
CASSLGSATNEKLFF
TGTGCCAGCAGCTTAGGGAGTGCAACTAATGAAAAACTGTTTTTT
>TRBJ2-3|TRBV5-4|NA|NA
CASRTWTGSSTDTQYF
TGTGCCAGCAGGACCTGGACGGGATCTAGCACAGATACGCAGTATTTT
>TRBJ2-7|TRBV30|TRBD2|NA
CAWTTGTMSNEQYF
TGTGCCTGGACTACGGGGACTATGAGCAACGAGCAGTACTTC
>TRBJ2-1|TRBV7-2|NA|NA
CASSFQQGRNNEQFF
TGTGCCAGCAGCTTTCAACAGGGACGCAACAATGAGCAGTTCTTC
>TRBJ1-2|TRBV19|TRBD1|few
CASSVDRARGYTF
TGTGCCAGTAGTGTGGACAGGGCTCGTGGCTACACCTTC
>TRBJ1-5|TRBV7-9|NA|NA
CASSRSDSNQPQHF
TGTGCCAGCAGCCGGAGCGATAGCAATCAGCCCCAGCATTTT
>TRBJ2-3|TRBV19|NA|NA
CASRSFGGHRTDTQYF
TGTGCCAGTAGGTCCTTTGGGGGCCACCGCACAGATACGCAGTATTTT
>TRBJ2-3|TRBV6-4|TRBD2|NA
CASSGLAGGPDTQYF
TGTGCCAGCAGTGGACTAGCGGGGGGGCCAGATACGCAGTATTTT
>TRBJ1-4|TRBV4-3|NA|NA
CASSQGGGGAEKLFF
TGCGCCAGCAGCCAAGGGGGGGGCGGTGCTGAAAAACTGTTTTTT
>TRBJ2-2|TRBV4-1|TRBD2|medium-sized
CASSRRTSGDTGELFF
TGCGCCAGCAGCAGACGGACTAGCGGAGACACCGGGGAGCTGTTTTTT
>TRBJ1-4|TRBV19|NA|NA
CATKGLGKLFF
TGTGCCACCAAGGGGTTGGGAAAACTGTTTTTT
>TRBJ1-1|TRBV6-1|TRBD1|once
CASSERDRDTEAFF
TGTGCCAGCAGTGAGCGGGACAGGGATACTGAAGCTTTCTTT
>TRBJ1-2|TRBV6-5|NA|once
CASSTTPYGYTF
TGTGCGAGTAGCACCACCCCCTATGGCTACACCTTC
>TRBJ1-3|TRBV7-9|TRBD1|NA
CASSNPGQQGNTIYF
TGTGCCAGCAGCAATCCGGGACAGCAAGGAAACACCATATATTTT
>TRBJ1-4|TRBV7-2|NA|NA
CASSLGGFTNEKLFF
TGTGCCAGCAGCTTAGGAGGGTTCACTAATGAAAAACTGTTTTTT
>TRBJ1-2|TRBV5-1|TRBD1|once
CASSLGDRVSYGYTF
TGCGCCAGCAGCTTGGGGGACAGGGTGAGCTATGGCTACACCTTC
>TRBJ2-7|TRBV11-2|NA|NA
CASTLGLGEQYF
TGTGCCAGCACCCTAGGCCTGGGCGAGCAGTACTTC
>TRBJ1-4|TRBV27|NA|few
CASSPDSNPYNEKLFF
TGTGCCAGCAGCCCGGACAGCAACCCTTATAATGAAAAACTGTTTTTT
>TRBJ1-1|TRBV7-3|NA|few
CASSLQQGTEAFF
TGTGCCAGCAGCCTTCAACAGGGCACTGAAGCTTTCTTT
>TRBJ2-7|TRBV5-6|NA|few
CASSRGTFYEQYF
TGTGCCAGCAGCCGTGGGACATTTTACGAGCAGTACTTC
>TRBJ2-1|TRBV4-1|NA|NA
CASSQTRGYNEQFF
TGCGCCAGCAGTCAGACCAGGGGTTACAATGAGCAGTTCTTC
>TRBJ1-1|TRBV19|NA|once
CASSIWQGNTEAFF
TGTGCCAGTAGTATTTGGCAGGGGAACACTGAAGCTTTCTTT
>TRBJ1-3|TRBV2|NA|NA
CASLPGFSGNTIYF
TGTGCCAGCCTCCCAGGGTTCTCTGGAAACACCATATATTTT
>TRBJ1-6|TRBV21-1|NA|NA
CASRGGRRSPLHF
TGTGCCAGCAGAGGAGGACGGCGATCACCCCTCCACTTT
>TRBJ2-5|TRBV5-1|TRBD2|NA
CASSLGLAVWETQYF
TGCGCCAGCAGCTTGGGTCTAGCGGTCTGGGAGACCCAGTACTTC
>TRBJ2-1|TRBV6-5|TRBD2|NA
CASRRTSVSYNEQFF
TGTGCCAGCAGACGAACTAGCGTCTCCTACAATGAGCAGTTCTTC
>TRBJ1-2|TRBV30|TRBD1|NA
CAWVRPGQNYGYTF
TGTGCCTGGGTACGGCCGGGACAGAACTATGGCTACACCTTC
>TRBJ2-3|TRBV7-2|TRBD2|NA
CASSPQRGAGDTQYF
TGTGCCAGCAGCCCCCAGCGGGGGGCGGGAGATACGCAGTATTTT
>TRBJ2-3|TRBV23-1|TRBD2|NA
CASSQPVPSTRRGYSTDTQYF
TGCGCCAGCAGTCAACCAGTACCCTCGACTCGGCGGGGGTACAGCACAGATACGCAGTATTTT
>TRBJ2-2|TRBV7-2|TRBD2|few
CASGGLAVTGELFF
TGTGCCAGCGGAGGACTAGCGGTCACCGGGGAGCTGTTTTTT
>TRBJ1-1|TRBV29-1|NA|NA
CSVEVTQRSAEAFF
TGCAGCGTTGAAGTAACCCAACGTAGCGCTGAAGCTTTCTTT
>TRBJ1-1|TRBV2|NA|few
CASSEIRGNTEAFF
TGTGCCAGCAGTGAAATCAGGGGGAACACTGAAGCTTTCTTT